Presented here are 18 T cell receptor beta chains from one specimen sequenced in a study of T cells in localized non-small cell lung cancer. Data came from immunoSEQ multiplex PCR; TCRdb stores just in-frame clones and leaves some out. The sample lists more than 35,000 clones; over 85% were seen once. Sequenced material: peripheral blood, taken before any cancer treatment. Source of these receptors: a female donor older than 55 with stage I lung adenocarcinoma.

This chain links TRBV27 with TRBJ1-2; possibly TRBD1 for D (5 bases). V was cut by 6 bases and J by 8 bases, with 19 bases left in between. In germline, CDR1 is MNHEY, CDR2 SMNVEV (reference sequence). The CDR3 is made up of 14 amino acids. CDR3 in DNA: TGTGCCAGCAGACGCCCGGGGGGTGTGCACGGCTACACCTTC. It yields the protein CASRRPGGVHGYTF.

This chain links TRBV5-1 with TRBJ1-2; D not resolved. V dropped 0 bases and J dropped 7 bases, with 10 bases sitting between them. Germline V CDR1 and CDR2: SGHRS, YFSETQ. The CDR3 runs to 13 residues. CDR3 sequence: CASSLAGWSGYTF. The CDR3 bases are TGCGCCAGCAGCTTGGCCGGGTGGAGTGGCTACACCTTC.

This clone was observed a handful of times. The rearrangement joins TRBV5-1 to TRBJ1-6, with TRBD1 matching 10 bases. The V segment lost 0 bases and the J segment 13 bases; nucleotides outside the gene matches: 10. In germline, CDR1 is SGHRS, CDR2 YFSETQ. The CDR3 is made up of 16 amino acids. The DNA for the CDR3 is TGCGCCAGCAGCTTGGCGGGACAGGGGTCTGGTTCCCCCCTCCACTTT. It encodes CASSLAGQGSGSPLHF.

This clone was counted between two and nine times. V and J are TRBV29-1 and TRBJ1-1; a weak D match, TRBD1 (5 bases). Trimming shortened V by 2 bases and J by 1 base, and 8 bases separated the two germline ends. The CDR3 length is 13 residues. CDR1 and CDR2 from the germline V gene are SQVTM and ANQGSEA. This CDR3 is CSVEQGRNTEAFF. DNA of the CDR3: TGCAGCGTTGAACAGGGCAGGAACACTGAAGCTTTCTTT.

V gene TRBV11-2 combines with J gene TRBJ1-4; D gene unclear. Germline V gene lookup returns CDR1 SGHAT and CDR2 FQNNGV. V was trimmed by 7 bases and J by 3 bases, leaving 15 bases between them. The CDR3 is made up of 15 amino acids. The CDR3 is CASTLIGRANEKLFF. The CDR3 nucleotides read TGTGCCAGCACCTTGATCGGGAGGGCTAATGAAAAACTGTTTTTT.

The CDR3 DNA is TGTGCCAGCAGCTCACCTGGGGGCCTCTACAATGAGCAGTTCTTC. It translates to CASSSPGGLYNEQFF. The V gene is TRBV7-2, the J gene TRBJ2-1; perhaps TRBD1 as D (6 bases). The CDR3 spans 15 residues. The germline V and J ends were trimmed by 4 bases and 3 bases, with 13 bases remaining between them. Germline lookup yields CDR1 SGHTA and CDR2 FQGNSA.

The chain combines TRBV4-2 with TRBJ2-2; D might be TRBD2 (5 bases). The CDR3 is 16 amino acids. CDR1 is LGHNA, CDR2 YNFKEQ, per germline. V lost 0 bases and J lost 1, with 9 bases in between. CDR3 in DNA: TGTGCCAGCAGCCAAGAATTCCGGGGGAACACCGGGGAGCTGTTTTTT. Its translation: CASSQEFRGNTGELFF.

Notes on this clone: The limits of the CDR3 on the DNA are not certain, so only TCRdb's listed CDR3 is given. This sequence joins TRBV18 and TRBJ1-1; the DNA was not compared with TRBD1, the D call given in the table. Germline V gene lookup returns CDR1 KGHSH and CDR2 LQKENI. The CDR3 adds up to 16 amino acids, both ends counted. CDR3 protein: CASSPGQVSLNTEAFF.

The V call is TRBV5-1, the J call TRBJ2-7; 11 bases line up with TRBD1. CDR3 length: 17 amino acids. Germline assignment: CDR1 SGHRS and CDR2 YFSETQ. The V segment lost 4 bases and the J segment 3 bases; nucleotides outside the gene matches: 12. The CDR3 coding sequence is TGCGCCAGCAGCACTGGGACAGGGGGGCTTCGGGTCTACGAGCAGTACTTC. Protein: CASSTGTGGLRVYEQYF.

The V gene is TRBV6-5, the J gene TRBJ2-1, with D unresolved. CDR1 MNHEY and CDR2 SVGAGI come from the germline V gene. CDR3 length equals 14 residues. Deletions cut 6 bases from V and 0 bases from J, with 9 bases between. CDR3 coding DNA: TGTGCCAGCAGCGACGGAAGCTCCTACAATGAGCAGTTCTTC. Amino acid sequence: CASSDGSSYNEQFF.

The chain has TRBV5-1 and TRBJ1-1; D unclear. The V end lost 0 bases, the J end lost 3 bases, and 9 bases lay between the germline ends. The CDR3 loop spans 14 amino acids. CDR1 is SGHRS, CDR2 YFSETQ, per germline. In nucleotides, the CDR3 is TGCGCCAGCAGCTTGGATCCGGAGGACACTGAAGCTTTCTTT. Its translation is CASSLDPEDTEAFF.

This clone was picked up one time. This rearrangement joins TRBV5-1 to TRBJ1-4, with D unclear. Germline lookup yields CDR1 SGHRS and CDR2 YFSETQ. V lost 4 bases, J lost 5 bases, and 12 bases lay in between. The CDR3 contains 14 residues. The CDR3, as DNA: TGCGCCAGCAGCCCCGGGGTGGGCAATGAAAAACTGTTTTTT. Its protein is CASSPGVGNEKLFF.

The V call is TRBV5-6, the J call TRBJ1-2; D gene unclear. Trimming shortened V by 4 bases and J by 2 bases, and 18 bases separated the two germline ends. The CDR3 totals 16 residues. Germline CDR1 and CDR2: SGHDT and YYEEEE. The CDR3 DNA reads TGTGCCAGCAGCCACGCTCCAGCGAGATTAAACTATGGCTACACCTTC. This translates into CASSHAPARLNYGYTF.

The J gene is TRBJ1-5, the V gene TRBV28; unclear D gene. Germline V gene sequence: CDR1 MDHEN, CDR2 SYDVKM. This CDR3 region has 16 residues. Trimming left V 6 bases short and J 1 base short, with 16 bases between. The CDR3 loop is CASSPRTIWSNQPQHF. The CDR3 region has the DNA TGTGCCAGCAGCCCCCGAACGATCTGGAGCAATCAGCCCCAGCATTTT.

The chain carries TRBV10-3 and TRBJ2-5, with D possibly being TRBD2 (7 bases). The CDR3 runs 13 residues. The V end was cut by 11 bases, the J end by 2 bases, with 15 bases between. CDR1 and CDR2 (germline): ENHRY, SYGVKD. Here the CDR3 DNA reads TGTGCCGCCGGCGGGGGCTTTCAAGAGACCCAGTACTTC. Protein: CAAGGGFQETQYF.

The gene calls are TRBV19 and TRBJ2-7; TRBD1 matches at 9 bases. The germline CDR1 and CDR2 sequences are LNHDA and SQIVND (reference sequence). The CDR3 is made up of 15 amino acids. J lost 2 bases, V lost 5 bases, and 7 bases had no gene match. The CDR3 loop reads CASSAGTGPAYEQYF. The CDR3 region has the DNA TGTGCCAGTAGTGCCGGGACAGGGCCGGCCTACGAGCAGTACTTC.

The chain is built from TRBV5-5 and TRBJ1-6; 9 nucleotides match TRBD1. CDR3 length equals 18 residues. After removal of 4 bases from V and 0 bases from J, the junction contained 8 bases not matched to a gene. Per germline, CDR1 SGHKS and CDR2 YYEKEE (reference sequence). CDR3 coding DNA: TGTGCCAGCAGCCTTCGGACAGGGGTGAGCTCCTATAATTCACCCCTCCACTTT. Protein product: CASSLRTGVSSYNSPLHF.

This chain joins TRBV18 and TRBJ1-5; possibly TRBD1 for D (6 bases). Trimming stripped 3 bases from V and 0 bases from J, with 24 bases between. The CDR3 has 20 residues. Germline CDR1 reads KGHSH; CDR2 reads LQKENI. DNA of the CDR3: TGTGCCAGCTCACCCGCTGCGACAGGATGGATGACGTATAGCAATCAGCCCCAGCATTTT. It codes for CASSPAATGWMTYSNQPQHF.